These 27 T cell receptor beta chains came from one sample sequenced in a study of vaccination and CD4 T cells after COVID-19. Sequencing of the DNA from cultured CD4+ T cells was carried out with the Oncomine TCR Beta short-read assay. TCRdb ran MiXCR on the PCR reads and lists one entry per CDR3 protein. The sample has about 7,600 distinct CDR3 sequences; about 20% are singletons. Their recognized antigens are unknown. The treatment: roughly ten-day PBMC culture with coronavirus spike peptide pools or control peptides (ViraFEST assay). The sequencing used CD4+ T cells from blood, cultured in vitro, collected after SARS-CoV-2 vaccination. These TCRs come from a human donor who had recovered from COVID-19.

The V and J genes are TRBV6-2 or TRBV6-3 and TRBJ1-1, with a tentative D call TRBD1 (6 bases). The CDR3 has 14 residues. Per germline, CDR1 MNHEY and CDR2 SVGEGT. V was trimmed by 6 bases and J by 6 bases, leaving 17 bases between them. This CDR3 reads CASRETGRGAEAFF. Written as DNA, the CDR3 is TGTGCCAGCAGGGAGACAGGCCGAGGCGCTGAAGCTTTCTTT.

CDR3 in amino acids: CASSSGTAKLEAFF. CDR3 in DNA: TGTGCCAGCAGCTCTGGGACAGCGAAACTTGAAGCTTTCTTT. The rearrangement links TRBV6-1 to TRBJ1-1; 7 nucleotides align to TRBD1. CDR3 length: 14 amino acids. Per germline, CDR1 MNHNS and CDR2 SASEGT. Trimming at V came to 6 bases and at J to 7 bases, leaving 11 bases not matched to a gene.

This clonotype was seen only a few times. This chain uses TRBV5-1 with TRBJ2-5; 12 bases are shared with TRBD2. The CDR3 sequence is 16 residues long. The V segment lost 4 bases and the J segment 5 bases; nucleotides outside the gene matches: 9. Germline CDR1 is SGHRS and CDR2 is YFSETQ. CDR3 residues: CASSPGLAGLGETQYF. The CDR3 region has the DNA TGCGCCAGCAGCCCGGGACTAGCGGGTCTCGGGGAGACCCAGTACTTC.

There are many counts of this clonotype. The V gene is TRBV20-1, the J gene TRBJ2-3; 7 bases are shared with TRBD2. Germline V gene lookup returns CDR1 DFQATT and CDR2 SNEGSKA (reference sequence). The CDR3 extends over 16 amino acids. V shed 5 bases, J shed 0 bases, and the junction held 11 bases outside the gene matches. The CDR3 sequence: CSARTASGASTDTQYF. The CDR3 coding sequence is TGCAGTGCTCGAACGGCTAGCGGTGCTAGCACAGATACGCAGTATTTT.

This clonotype was seen ten or more times. The CDR3 here is CSAAKPDLGSYEQYF. CDR3 nucleotide sequence: TGCAGTGCTGCTAAGCCGGACCTTGGCTCCTACGAGCAGTACTTC. The J gene is TRBJ2-7, the V gene TRBV20-1; the D is unclear. The CDR3 runs 15 residues. V was shortened by 5 bases and J by 0 bases, with 17 bases between the two germline ends. Germline assignment: CDR1 DFQATT and CDR2 SNEGSKA (reference sequence).

This chain connects TRBV19 to TRBJ2-7, with D possibly being TRBD1 or TRBD2 (5 bases each). This CDR3 comprises 16 residues. Deletions cut 4 bases from V and 4 bases from J, with 20 bases between. Germline CDR1 and CDR2: LNHDA and SQIVND (reference sequence). The CDR3 DNA sequence: TGTGCCAGTAGTAGAGACCGGGACCAGCACCTTTACGAGCAGTACTTC. The encoded protein is CASSRDRDQHLYEQYF.

There are many counts of this clonotype. V is TRBV6-1 and J is TRBJ2-7, with no clear D. The germline V gene encodes CDR1 MNHNS and CDR2 SASEGT. CDR3 length: 13 residues. Trimming took off 3 bases at V and 3 bases at J, with 9 bases between the two ends. The CDR3, as DNA: TGTGCCAGCAGTGATAGCAGGCTCTACGAGCAGTACTTC. Amino acid sequence: CASSDSRLYEQYF.

This chain uses TRBV4-1 with TRBJ2-5; 11 bases agree with TRBD2. The germline V gene has CDR1 MGHRA and CDR2 YSYEKL. The J segment lost 1 base and the V segment lost 2 bases, leaving 9 bases of the junction unmatched. The CDR3 spans 18 residues. The CDR3 is CASSQIVSGGAGQETQYF. The CDR3 DNA follows: TGCGCCAGCAGCCAAATAGTTAGCGGGGGGGCCGGCCAAGAGACCCAGTACTTC.

Sample share makes this clonotype medium-sized (0.01 to 0.1%). The chain has TRBV28 and TRBJ1-5, with 8 bases matching TRBD1. The CDR3 consists of 15 residues. Germline V CDR1 and CDR2: MDHEN, SYDVKM. Losses at the gene ends were 5 bases for V and 7 bases for J; bases not matched to a gene: 10. The CDR3 nucleotides are TGTGCCAGCAGTGACGGGACAGGAGGCTACCAGCCCCAGCATTTT. Residues: CASSDGTGGYQPQHF.

Concerning this clonotype: Given a much more abundant clone one base away, this may be a read error. The chain recombines TRBV7-2 with TRBJ2-7; D gene uncertain. Germline V gene lookup returns CDR1 SGHTA and CDR2 FQGNSA. V lost 5 bases and J 4 bases, leaving 15 bases between the germline ends. The length of the CDR3 is 14 residues. The CDR3, as DNA: TGTGCCAGCAGCCCTCAAAGTGCTTATTACGAGCAGTACTTC. As protein: CASSPQSAYYEQYF.

This clonotype was observed many times. The CDR3 DNA reads TGTGCCATCAGCCCGGGGGCTAGCGCGAACCAAGAGACCCAGTACTTC. Translating gives CAISPGASANQETQYF. The chain employs TRBV10-3 and TRBJ2-5; the D call may be TRBD1 or TRBD2 (6 bases each). Germline lookup yields CDR1 ENHRY and CDR2 SYGVKD. The CDR3 is 16 residues long. Trimming removed 6 bases from V and 0 bases from J, with 17 bases in between.

The genes are TRBV11-2 and TRBJ2-6; either TRBD1 or TRBD2 may fit D (5 bases each). This CDR3 is built from 15 residues. V was shortened by 6 bases and J by 0 bases, with 9 bases between the two germline ends. CDR1 SGHAT and CDR2 FQNNGV come from the germline V gene. Written as DNA, the CDR3 is TGTGCCAGCAGGGGACCTCGCTCTGGGGCCAACGTCCTGACTTTC. It translates to CASRGPRSGANVLTF.

The chain is built from TRBV27 and TRBJ2-1; TRBD2 might be the D (6 bases). V shed 8 bases and J shed 9 bases, with 20 bases lying between them. CDR3 length: 14 residues. Germline loops: CDR1 MNHEY, CDR2 SMNVEV (reference sequence). The CDR3 DNA reads TGTGCCAGCGCCCTGGCAGGGATTAGCGGTGAGCAGTTCTTC. It is translated as CASALAGISGEQFF.

This clonotype qualifies as medium-sized (0.01 to 0.1%). The chain uses TRBV20-1 and TRBJ2-7; 12 bases match TRBD2. Germline V gives CDR1 DFQATT, CDR2 SNEGSKA (reference sequence). Losses at the gene ends were 6 bases for V and 1 base for J; bases not matched to a gene: 7. This CDR3 has 15 amino acids. CDR3 residues: CSATHTSGRSYEQYF. For the CDR3, the DNA is TGCAGTGCAACCCACACTAGCGGGAGGTCCTACGAGCAGTACTTC.

This rearrangement joins TRBV28 to TRBJ2-1; TRBD1 matches at 10 bases. The germline gives CDR1 MDHEN, CDR2 SYDVKM. The CDR3 extends over 16 amino acids. V gave up 6 bases and J gave up 6 bases; unmatched junction bases: 11. The CDR3 sequence is CASRGTGTGAFNEQFF. As DNA, the CDR3 is TGTGCCAGCAGGGGGACCGGGACAGGGGCATTCAATGAGCAGTTCTTC.

This clonotype is medium-sized (0.01 to 0.1%) by share. This chain links TRBV20-1 with TRBJ2-1, with 8 nucleotides matching TRBD1. The germline CDR1 and CDR2 sequences are DFQATT and SNEGSKA (reference sequence). The CDR3 totals 15 residues. J gave up 4 bases and V 2 bases, and 7 bases lay outside the gene matches. CDR3 coding DNA: TGCAGTGCTAGATCCCCGACAGGGGTTTACAATGAGCAGTTCTTC. Its protein product is CSARSPTGVYNEQFF.

The chain uses TRBV5-1 and TRBJ1-5; D may be TRBD1 (5 bases). There are 14 residues in the CDR3. Germline assignment: CDR1 SGHRS and CDR2 YFSETQ. V was clipped by 0 bases and J by 6 bases, with 10 bases between them. This chain's CDR3 is CASSLDAGSQPQHF. In nucleotides, the CDR3 is TGCGCCAGCAGCTTGGATGCAGGGAGTCAGCCCCAGCATTTT. Using reference TRBV5-1 and TRBJ1-5 for the parts outside the CDR3, the full variable domain is KAGVTQTPRYLIKTRGQQVTLSCSPISGHRSVSWYQQTPGQGLQFLFEYFSETQRNKGNFPGRFSGRQFSNSRSEMNVSTLELGDSALYLCASSLDAGSQPQHFGDGTRLSIL.

This clonotype is medium-sized. The chain links TRBV20-1 to TRBJ1-1; 8 bases are shared with TRBD1. Germline assignment: CDR1 DFQATT and CDR2 SNEGSKA (reference sequence). The CDR3 is made up of 11 amino acids. V shed 5 bases and J 7 bases; nucleotides not matched to a gene: 3. CDR3 sequence reads: CSADTGGEAFF. The CDR3 DNA follows: TGCAGTGCTGATACAGGGGGTGAAGCTTTCTTT.

This clonotype is labeled medium-sized. This sequence joins TRBV6-1 and TRBJ2-3; D is tentatively TRBD1 or TRBD2 (5 bases each). CDR1 is MNHNS and CDR2 is SASEGT in the germline V gene. V dropped 3 bases and J dropped 1 base, with 11 bases sitting between them. This CDR3 has 15 residues. Written as DNA, the CDR3 is TGTGCCAGCAGTGAGTTTCGGGGACGCACAGATACGCAGTATTTT. It codes for CASSEFRGRTDTQYF.

By frequency in the sample, this clonotype is medium-sized. The V and J genes are TRBV28 and TRBJ1-2, with a possible D match to TRBD1 (6 bases). This CDR3 region has 11 residues. Germline CDR1 reads MDHEN; CDR2 reads SYDVKM. Trimming took off 7 bases at V and 3 bases at J, with 6 bases between the two ends. CDR3 amino acids: CASKGDYGYTF. The CDR3 DNA follows: TGTGCCAGCAAGGGGGACTATGGCTACACCTTC.

The V gene is TRBV20-1, the J gene TRBJ2-3; perhaps TRBD1 as D (6 bases). CDR3 length: 13 amino acids. V was cut by 7 bases and J by 6 bases, with 17 bases left in between. Germline assignment: CDR1 DFQATT and CDR2 SNEGSKA (reference sequence). The CDR3: CSGRDGTLDTQYF. CDR3 DNA: TGCAGTGGTCGGGACGGGACACTGGATACGCAGTATTTT.

This clonotype is classed as medium-sized. The chain employs TRBV6-1 and TRBJ1-2, with unresolved D. This CDR3 has 12 residues. Germline V gene sequence: CDR1 MNHNS, CDR2 SASEGT. V was pared by 7 bases and J by 7 bases, with 13 bases between. CDR3 in amino acids: CASTPSSFGYTF. DNA of the CDR3: TGTGCCAGCACCCCCTCGAGTTTTGGCTACACCTTC.

This clonotype is medium-sized (0.01 to 0.1%). This rearrangement joins TRBV20-1 to TRBJ2-7, with 14 nucleotides matching TRBD2. The V and J ends lost 4 bases and 3 bases, in that order; junction bases with no gene match: 5. The CDR3 is made up of 15 amino acids. The germline V gene encodes CDR1 DFQATT and CDR2 SNEGSKA (reference sequence). The CDR3, as DNA: TGCAGTGCTAAAACCGGGACTAGCGGGGGCTACGAGCAGTACTTC. Translated, it gives CSAKTGTSGGYEQYF.

The chain couples TRBV10-1 to TRBJ2-1; tentative D call: TRBD2 (5 bases). V dropped 0 bases and J dropped 2 bases, with 11 bases sitting between them. The CDR3 length is 16 residues. Germline values: CDR1 WNHNN, CDR2 SYGVQD (reference sequence). The CDR3, as DNA: TGCGCCAGCAGTGAGTCGTCGGGGTACGCCTACAATGAGCAGTTCTTC. Translated, it gives CASSESSGYAYNEQFF.

The V gene is TRBV18, the J gene TRBJ1-1, with 7 bases aligning to TRBD1. With 8 bases clipped from V and 1 base from J, the junction kept 7 bases outside the gene matches. From germline, CDR1 is KGHSH and CDR2 LQKENI. The CDR3 runs 14 residues. CDR3 residues: CASRQGGGNTEAFF. CDR3 bases: TGTGCCAGCAGACAGGGCGGGGGGAACACTGAAGCTTTCTTT.

This clonotype was seen ten or more times. V is TRBV29-1 and J is TRBJ2-5, with a possible D match to TRBD1 (7 bases). The CDR3 is made up of 14 amino acids. V lost 4 bases and J lost 3, with 15 bases in between. Germline V gene lookup returns CDR1 SQVTM and CDR2 ANQGSEA. CDR3 amino acids: CSVGGGGVKETQYF. The CDR3, as DNA: TGCAGCGTTGGTGGAGGGGGCGTGAAAGAGACCCAGTACTTC.

This clonotype appeared many times. The genes are TRBV6-1 and TRBJ2-7; 8 nucleotides agree with TRBD1. The CDR3 runs 12 residues. V gave up 6 bases and J gave up 2 bases; unmatched junction bases: 0. The germline CDR1 and CDR2 sequences are MNHNS and SASEGT. The CDR3 loop is CASRGQAYEQYF. The CDR3 bases are TGTGCCAGCAGGGGACAGGCCTACGAGCAGTACTTC.